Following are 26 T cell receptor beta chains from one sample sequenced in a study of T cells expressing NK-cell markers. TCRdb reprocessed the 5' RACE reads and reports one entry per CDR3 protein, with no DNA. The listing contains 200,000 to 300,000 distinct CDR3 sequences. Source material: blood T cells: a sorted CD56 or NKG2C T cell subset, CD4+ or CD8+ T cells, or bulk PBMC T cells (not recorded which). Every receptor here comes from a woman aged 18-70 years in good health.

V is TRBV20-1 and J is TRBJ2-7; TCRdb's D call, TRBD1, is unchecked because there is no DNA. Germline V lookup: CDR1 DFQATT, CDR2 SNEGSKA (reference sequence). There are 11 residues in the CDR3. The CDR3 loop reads CSAGRVYEQYF.

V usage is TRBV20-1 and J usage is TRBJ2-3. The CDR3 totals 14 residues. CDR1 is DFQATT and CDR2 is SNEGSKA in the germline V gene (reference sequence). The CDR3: CSAPDRTRQDTQYF.

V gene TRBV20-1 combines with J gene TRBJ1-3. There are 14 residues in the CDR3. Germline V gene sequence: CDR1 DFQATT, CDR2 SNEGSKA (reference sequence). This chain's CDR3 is CSARVGTSGNTIYF.

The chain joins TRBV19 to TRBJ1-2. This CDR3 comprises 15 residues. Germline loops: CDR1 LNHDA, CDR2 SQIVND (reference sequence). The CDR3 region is CASSISVGGGYGYTF.

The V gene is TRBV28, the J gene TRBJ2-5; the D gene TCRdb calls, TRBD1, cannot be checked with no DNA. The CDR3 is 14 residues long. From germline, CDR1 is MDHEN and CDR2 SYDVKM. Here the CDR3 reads CASSPVDREETQYF.

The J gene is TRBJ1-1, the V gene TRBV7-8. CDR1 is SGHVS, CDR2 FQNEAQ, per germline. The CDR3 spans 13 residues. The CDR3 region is CASSRVKNTEAFF.

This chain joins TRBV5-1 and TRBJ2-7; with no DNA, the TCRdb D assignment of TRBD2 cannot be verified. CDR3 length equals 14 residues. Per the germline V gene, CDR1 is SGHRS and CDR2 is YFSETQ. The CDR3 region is CASSPGTSGVGEYF. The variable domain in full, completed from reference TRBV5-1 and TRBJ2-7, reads KAGVTQTPRYLIKTRGQQVTLSCSPISGHRSVSWYQQTPGQGLQFLFEYFSETQRNKGNFPGRFSGRQFSNSRSEMNVSTLELGDSALYLCASSPGTSGVGEYFGPGTRLTVT.

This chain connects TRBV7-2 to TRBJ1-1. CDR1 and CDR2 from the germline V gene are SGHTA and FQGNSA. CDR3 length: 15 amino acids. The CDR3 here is CASSFKAGKNTEAFF.

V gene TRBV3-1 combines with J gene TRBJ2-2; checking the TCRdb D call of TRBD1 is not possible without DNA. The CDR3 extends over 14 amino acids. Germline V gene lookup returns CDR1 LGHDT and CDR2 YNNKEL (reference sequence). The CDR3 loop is CASSWTVNTGELFF.

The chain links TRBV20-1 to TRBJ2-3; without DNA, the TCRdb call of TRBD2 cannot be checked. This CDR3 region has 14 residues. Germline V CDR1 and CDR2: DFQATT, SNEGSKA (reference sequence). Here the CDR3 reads CSATPGLHTDTQYF.

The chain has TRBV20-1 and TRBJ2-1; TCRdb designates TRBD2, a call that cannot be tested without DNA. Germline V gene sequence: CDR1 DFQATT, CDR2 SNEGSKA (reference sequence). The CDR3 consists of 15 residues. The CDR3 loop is CSAPQTGLAGNEQFF.

CDR3 residues: CASSLSLAGGLYNEQFF. The rearrangement links TRBV12-3 or TRBV12-4 to TRBJ2-1; no DNA is available, so the TRBD2 call from TCRdb remains unchecked. CDR3 length: 17 amino acids.

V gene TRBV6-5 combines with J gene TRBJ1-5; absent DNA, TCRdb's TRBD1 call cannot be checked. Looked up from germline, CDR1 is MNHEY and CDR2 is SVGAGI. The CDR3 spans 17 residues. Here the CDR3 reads CASSRSPGRLSNQPQHF.

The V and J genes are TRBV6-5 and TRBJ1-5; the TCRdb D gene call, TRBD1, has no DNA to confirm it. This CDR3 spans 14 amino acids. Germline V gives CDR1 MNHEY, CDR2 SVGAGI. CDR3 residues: CASSLTGPNQPQHF.

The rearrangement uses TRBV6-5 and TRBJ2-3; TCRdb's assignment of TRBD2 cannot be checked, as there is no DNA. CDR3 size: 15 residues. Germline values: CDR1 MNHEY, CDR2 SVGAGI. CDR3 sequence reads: CASSYRGGGSDTQYF.

This CDR3 reads CASTRYCPGTSYALQETQYF. V gene TRBV6-2 or TRBV6-3 combines with J gene TRBJ2-5; there is no DNA to check the TCRdb D call of TRBD2. Germline CDR1 MNHEY, CDR2 SVGEGT. The length of the CDR3 is 20 residues.

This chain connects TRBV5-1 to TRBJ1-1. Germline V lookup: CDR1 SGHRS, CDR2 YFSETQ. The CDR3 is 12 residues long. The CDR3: CASSSANTEAFF.

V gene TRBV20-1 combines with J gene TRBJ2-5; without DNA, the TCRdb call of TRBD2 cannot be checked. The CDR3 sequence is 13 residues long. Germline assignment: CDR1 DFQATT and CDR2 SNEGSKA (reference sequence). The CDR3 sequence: CSAFLAAGWTQYF.

The CDR3 region is CASSYLGTSGLNEQFF. The chain is built from TRBV6-5 and TRBJ2-1; the TCRdb D gene call, TRBD2, has no DNA to confirm it. CDR1 is MNHEY and CDR2 is SVGAGI in the germline V gene. The CDR3 is made up of 16 amino acids.

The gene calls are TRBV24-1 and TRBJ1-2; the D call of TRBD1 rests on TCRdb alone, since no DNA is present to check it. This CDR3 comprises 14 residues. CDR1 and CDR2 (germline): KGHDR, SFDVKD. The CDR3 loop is CATSDGTEIYGYTF.

CDR3 residues: CASRPGPHTDTQYF. The rearrangement uses TRBV7-2 and TRBJ2-3; as DNA is missing, the TRBD1 call by TCRdb cannot be tested. The CDR3 is made up of 14 amino acids. CDR1 SGHTA and CDR2 FQGNSA come from the germline V gene.

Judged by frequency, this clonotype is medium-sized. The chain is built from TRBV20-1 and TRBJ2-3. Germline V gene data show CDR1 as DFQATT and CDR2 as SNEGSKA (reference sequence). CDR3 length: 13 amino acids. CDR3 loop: CSAILTSTDTQYF.

The CDR3 protein is CASSPQYWGTSVTNEQFF. The chain uses TRBV18 and TRBJ2-1; without DNA, the TCRdb call of TRBD2 cannot be checked. CDR1 is KGHSH, CDR2 LQKENI, per germline. The CDR3 loop spans 18 amino acids.

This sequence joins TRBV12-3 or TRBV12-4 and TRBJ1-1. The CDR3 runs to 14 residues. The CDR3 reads CASSLRFGDTEAFF.

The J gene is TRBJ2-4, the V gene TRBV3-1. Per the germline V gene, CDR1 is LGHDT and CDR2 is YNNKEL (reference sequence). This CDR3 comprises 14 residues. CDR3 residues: CASSPQIAKNIQYF.

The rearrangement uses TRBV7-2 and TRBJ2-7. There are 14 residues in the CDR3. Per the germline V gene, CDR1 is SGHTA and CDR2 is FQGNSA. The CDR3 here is CASSLRLGVSEQYF.